This T cell receptor beta chain was captured by sequencing in a study of T cell responses to AZD1222 COVID-19 vaccine. At the level of the study: The analysis combined second doses at about 4 or about 12 weeks.

Trimming shortened V by 3 bases and J by 8 bases, and 13 bases separated the two germline ends. Germline loops: CDR1 MNHEY, CDR2 SMNVEV (reference sequence). The CDR3 loop spans 13 amino acids. Clones were read by immunoSEQ multiplex PCR, and TCRdb kept only the in-frame ones, dropping some. The table records 200,000 or so clones, roughly 88% of them present only once. Sequencing used peripheral blood, obtained on day 0 of AZD1222 vaccination. The chain joins TRBV27 to TRBJ1-1, with a possible D match to TRBD1 (5 bases). The clonotype originates from an adult in good health. As DNA, the CDR3 is TGTGCCAGCAGTTTGGTAGCGGGGCCAGAAGCTTTCTTT. This codes for CASSLVAGPEAFF.